The clone carrying this T cell receptor beta chain was seen many times. V shed 3 bases and J 4 bases; nucleotides not matched to a gene: 6. Germline CDR1 is KGHDR and CDR2 is SFDVKD. The CDR3 runs to 15 residues. This specimen comes from a study of T-cell reconstitution after alpha-beta-depleted transplantation in children. Library preparation (for TCRbeta) was performed with unique molecular identifiers. TCRdb reprocessed the PCR reads with MiXCR, giving one entry per CDR3 protein. The sample consists of about 980,000 distinct CDR3 sequences, roughly 29% of them appearing once. The receptor was isolated from a boy under two years old who had a stem cell transplant for SCID, so the T cells may come from the graft donor. This chain links TRBV24-1 with TRBJ2-3; 7 positions agree with TRBD2. The specimen comprised PBMCs, mostly from graft donor cells, sampled 360 days after TCRalphabeta/CD19-depleted stem cell transplant. The CDR3 loop is CATSDRGLDADTQYF. Here the CDR3 DNA reads TGTGCCACCAGTGATCGTGGACTAGACGCAGATACGCAGTATTTT.